The T cell receptor (beta chain) described here comes from a study of blood T cell repertoires in COVID-19 (dated by TCRdb to between 2020 and 2021). Concerning the study at large: The collaborator samples originated in the United States, Italy and Spain and spanned the acute and convalescent phases of COVID-19. The prospective study material was composed of cDNA or gDNA derived from T cells, B-cell-depleted T cells, or PBMCs. Subjects who had been exposed to COVID-19, were actively infected with it, or had recovered from it provided the deeply sampled blood TCRbeta repertoires that made up the dataset. The repertoires were made available in a free public database intended to serve as a resource for research on the immune response to SARS-CoV-2. Samples came from the ongoing ImmuneRACE study (first 160 participants) plus 1,254 subjects from 6 global collaborators. Sample metadata almost always included a de-identified subject ID, COVID-19 status, age in years and sex. HLA class I and class II types, where available, came from metadata supplied by the sample provider rather than from assay-based typing. Broader findings and caveats from the paper: How much clinical and demographic metadata was included differed by source and by participant, and the metadata was provided uncurated.

Including the terminal cysteine and phenylalanine, the CDR3 comprises 17 residues. Only CDR3 DNA is held: 51 bases, read in frame from base 1. V ends up 1 base short and J 2 bases short, with an unmatched junction base count of 9. In the germline V gene, CDR1 corresponds to MGHRA and CDR2 to YSYEKL. Enrolling through a virtual design, the prospective study's participants ranged in age from roughly 18 to 95 years and lived across around 25 United States geographic areas. In the prospective study, cohorts were assigned on the basis of participant-reported clinical history obtained from a screening survey and a study questionnaire. Recovered participants in ImmuneRACE Cohort 3 were defined by two consecutive negative NP/OP PCR tests, clearance by a healthcare professional, or resolution of symptoms. In the prospective study, whole blood, serum and a nasopharyngeal or oropharyngeal swab were collected from each participant by mobile phlebotomists. Participants in the prospective study had the option to provide additional blood draws and questionnaires over a roughly two-month period. Blood samples from the prospective study were shipped frozen or at room temperature prior to DNA extraction.

TCRbeta CDR3 regions were amplified from genomic DNA by means of the immunoSEQ Assay, a bias-controlled multiplex PCR. The authors processed their data as follows. Within the assay, amplification of reference gene primers was used to estimate how many nucleated cells each sample contained. To quantify the absolute abundance of each unique TCRbeta CDR3 rearrangement, sequence reads were collapsed and filtered. Productive Simpson clonality was computed per sample as the square root of Simpson's diversity index over productive rearrangements. This immuneACCESS table, as held by TCRdb, lists in-frame sequences with V and J called but not all clones. Of the missing ones, under half trace to an unresolved V gene in checked studies; the others have no known cause. V, J and clone size reflect that table, while D and trimming were determined from the DNA. The table for this sample lists a few hundred thousand clones; 80% to 85% of them were counted only once. The ten largest clonotypes hold about 4.8% of the sample.

This clone was detected a few times. Its antigen remains undetermined. No base quality values were provided; no much bigger clone lies one nucleotide off. This receptor was taken from a woman aged 50 to 60 who had recovered from COVID-19. Material: PBMCs or T cells enriched from blood (not recorded which). The chain links TRBV4-1 with TRBJ1-2, and TRBD1 aligns with 8 junction nucleotides. The DNA sequence reads TGCGCCAGCAGCCAAGTTTCCTTTGCAGGGGGCAACTATGGCTACACCTTC. This yields the protein CASSQVSFAGGNYGYTF.